The 25 T cell receptor beta chains given below trace back to one sample, sequenced in a study of regulatory T cells in long-lasting Graves disease. In building TCR beta libraries, iRepertoire HTBI primers were used together with Arm-PCR of CDR3 regions. TCRdb ran MiXCR on the multiplex PCR reads and lists one entry per CDR3 protein. The profile shows roughly 450,000 distinct CDR3 sequences, around 24% of them singletons. Stated time point: persistent/refractory GD, antithyroid drugs over 5 years with positive TRAb. From RNA extracted from PBMCs, the TCR library was made. Sequencing used peripheral blood mononuclear cells (PBMCs), obtained when the disease was refractory, from a patient treated with antithyroid drugs. The origin of the receptors is a female donor with Graves disease.

A few counts support this clonotype. The CDR3 sequence is CATSVDRNTGELFF. CDR3 in DNA: TGTGCCACCAGTGTGGACCGGAACACCGGGGAGCTGTTTTTT. This chain joins TRBV24-1 and TRBJ2-2, with D uncertain. The germline gives CDR1 KGHDR, CDR2 SFDVKD. The CDR3 extends over 14 amino acids. V lost 5 bases and J 1 base, leaving 7 bases between the germline ends.

The chain joins TRBV27 to TRBJ1-2, with D maybe TRBD1 (5 bases). Germline V gene sequence: CDR1 MNHEY, CDR2 SMNVEV (reference sequence). The CDR3 contains 14 residues. V shed 2 bases and J shed 5 bases, with 12 bases lying between them. The CDR3 region has the DNA TGTGCCAGCAGTTTAGGGGCAGATAGTTATGGCTACACCTTC. Its protein product is CASSLGADSYGYTF.

This rearrangement joins TRBV29-1 to TRBJ1-2; tentative D call: TRBD1 (6 bases). The CDR3 totals 11 residues. Germline-derived CDR1 and CDR2 are SQVTM and ANQGSEA. V lost 6 bases to trimming and J lost 4 bases, with 9 bases between them. This chain's CDR3 is CSVRTVYGYTF. Here the CDR3 DNA reads TGCAGCGTCCGGACAGTCTATGGCTACACCTTC.

This chain links TRBV19 with TRBJ2-7; TRBD1 matches at 7 bases. The junction had 10 bases not matched to a gene; V was cut back by 5 bases and J by 3 bases. Germline V gene sequence: CDR1 LNHDA, CDR2 SQIVND (reference sequence). This CDR3 contains 15 residues. The CDR3 protein is CASSRREGQHYEQYF. Written as DNA, the CDR3 is TGTGCCAGTAGTCGGAGAGAGGGACAGCACTACGAGCAGTACTTC.

The genes are TRBV20-1 and TRBJ2-7; the D call may be TRBD1 or TRBD2 (7 bases each). The CDR3 has 12 amino acids. Germline loops: CDR1 DFQATT, CDR2 SNEGSKA (reference sequence). The V end was cut by 5 bases, the J end by 7 bases, with 15 bases between. The CDR3 bases are TGCAGTGCTTCAGGGGGGAGGGAGGAGCAGTACTTC. It translates to CSASGGREEQYF.

This clonotype was seen more than once but under ten times. This chain uses TRBV30 with TRBJ1-2; tentative D call: TRBD1 (6 bases). Trimming cost V 3 bases and J 4 bases, with 24 bases left between them. In germline, CDR1 is GTSNPN, CDR2 SVGIG (reference sequence). This CDR3 region has 17 residues. CDR3 amino acids: CAWSQFTRQGTRYGYTF. The CDR3 DNA is TGTGCCTGGAGCCAATTTACCCGGCAGGGGACCCGCTATGGCTACACCTTC.

CDR3 amino acids: CSAGRLGETQYF. CDR3 coding DNA: TGCAGCGCTGGAAGGCTAGGAGAGACCCAGTACTTC. V is TRBV29-1 and J is TRBJ2-4; D not certain. The end of the DNA fits TRBJ2-5 better, so the J call may be wrong. This CDR3 has 12 residues. Germline lookup yields CDR1 SQVTM and CDR2 ANQGSEA.

The chain links TRBV5-1 to TRBJ1-3; D gene unclear. V lost 4 bases, J lost 0 bases, and 14 bases lay in between. Germline values: CDR1 SGHRS, CDR2 YFSETQ. This CDR3 comprises 16 residues. Written as DNA, the CDR3 is TGCGCCAGCAGCCCTGGGAGGGCCGACTCTGGAAACACCATATATTTT. This codes for CASSPGRADSGNTIYF.

This clonotype came up many times. The chain has TRBV7-2 and TRBJ2-5; D remains ambiguous. The CDR3 contains 16 residues. V lost 1 base and J 1 base, leaving 13 bases between the germline ends. CDR1 and CDR2 (germline): SGHTA, FQGNSA. The CDR3 is CASSLVVGWSQETQYF. The CDR3 DNA is TGTGCCAGCAGCTTAGTTGTGGGTTGGAGCCAAGAGACCCAGTACTTC.

This clonotype was detected many times. The V and J genes are TRBV20-1 and TRBJ1-1, with 7 nucleotides matching TRBD1. The CDR3 consists of 13 residues. Per the germline V gene, CDR1 is DFQATT and CDR2 is SNEGSKA (reference sequence). The CDR3 protein is CRVRDSLNTEAFF. CDR3 coding DNA: TGCAGAGTACGGGACAGCTTGAACACTGAAGCTTTCTTT.

The chain links TRBV30 to TRBJ1-1; D may be TRBD1 (5 bases). CDR3 length: 13 amino acids. In germline, CDR1 is GTSNPN, CDR2 SVGIG (reference sequence). V was cut by 0 bases and J by 4 bases, with 9 bases left in between. As DNA, the CDR3 is TGTGCCTGGAGTGTACGGAGGGGCACTGAAGCTTTCTTT. It encodes CAWSVRRGTEAFF.

This clonotype has more than one count but fewer than ten. J is TRBJ1-2 and V is TRBV7-2; D gene ambiguous. The length of the CDR3 is 15 residues. V was shortened by 0 bases and J by 1 base, with 9 bases between the two germline ends. The germline V gene encodes CDR1 SGHTA and CDR2 FQGNSA. In DNA form, the CDR3 reads TGTGCCAGCAGCTTAGCCGCGACCAATAACTATGGCTACACCTTC. Translated: CASSLAATNNYGYTF.

J is TRBJ1-2 and V is TRBV19, with 8 positions matching TRBD1. J lost 4 bases, V lost 2 bases, and 3 bases had no gene match. The length of the CDR3 is 14 residues. Germline CDR1 reads LNHDA; CDR2 reads SQIVND (reference sequence). CDR3 DNA sequence: TGTGCCAGTAGTATACAGGGGGCTACCTATGGCTACACCTTC. This gives the protein CASSIQGATYGYTF.

This clonotype was counted between two and nine times. The chain recombines TRBV4-2 with TRBJ2-4; the D is unclear. CDR3 length equals 14 residues. V lost 1 base and J lost 9, with 13 bases in between. Germline V gives CDR1 LGHNA, CDR2 YNFKEQ. CDR3 DNA sequence: TGTGCCAGCAGCCAAGGGCAGGAAGGCACCATTCAGTACTTC. It translates to CASSQGQEGTIQYF.

The V call is TRBV2, the J call TRBJ2-1, with 10 bases matching TRBD2. The CDR3 has 15 residues. Germline CDR1 SNHLY, CDR2 FYNNEI. V dropped 3 bases and J dropped 5; count of bases not matched to a gene: 4. The CDR3 is CASSEASGRHNEQFF. CDR3 DNA sequence: TGTGCCAGCAGTGAGGCTAGCGGGAGACACAATGAGCAGTTCTTC.

This clonotype has just a few counts. The chain links TRBV20-1 to TRBJ1-1, with 9 bases that match TRBD1. The CDR3 totals 14 residues. V dropped 3 bases and J dropped 5; count of bases not matched to a gene: 7. Germline V gene data show CDR1 as DFQATT and CDR2 as SNEGSKA (reference sequence). DNA for the CDR3: TGCAGTGCTAGCGCACAGGGGGCAGAGACTGAAGCTTTCTTT. Its protein is CSASAQGAETEAFF.

This clonotype was seen ten or more times. The chain combines TRBV2 with TRBJ1-5; TRBD1 agrees at 9 bases. This CDR3 is 15 amino acids long. CDR1 is SNHLY, CDR2 FYNNEI, per germline. Trimming removed 6 bases from V and 7 bases from J; junction bases left unmatched: 10. In nucleotides, the CDR3 is TGTGCCAGCAGGGCCGACAGGGGGTTGGGGCAGCCCCAGCATTTT. This sequence encodes CASRADRGLGQPQHF. The complete variable domain, with remaining parts taken from reference TRBV2 and TRBJ1-5, reads EPEVTQTPSHQVTQMGQEVILRCVPISNHLYFYWYRQILGQKVEFLVSFYNNEISEKSEIFDDQFSVERPDGSNFTLKIRSTKLEDSAMYFCASRADRGLGQPQHFGDGTRLSIL.

A note on this clonotype: This may be a read error, as it is one base from a much larger clone. The CDR3 carries no conserved terminal phenylalanine or tryptophan, so it likely arises from a read error. The rearrangement links TRBV2 to TRBJ1-1; D not resolved. The CDR3 totals 13 residues. Germline-derived CDR1 and CDR2 are SNHLY and FYNNEI. V lost 7 bases to trimming and J lost 1 base, with 10 bases between them. CDR3 nucleotides: TGTGCCAGCACCAGCGACAAGAACACTGAAGCTTTCTTG. Residues: CASTSDKNTEAFL.

This clonotype has at least ten counts. The chain uses TRBV12-3 or TRBV12-4 and TRBJ1-2, with unresolved D. The CDR3 consists of 10 residues. V was clipped by 3 bases and J by 10 bases, with 6 bases between them. The CDR3 DNA is TGTGCCAGCAGTTTGGGAGACTACACCTTC. Translation: CASSLGDYTF.

V and J are TRBV12-3 or TRBV12-4 and TRBJ2-3, with TRBD1 as a possible D gene (6 bases). With 2 bases removed from V and 3 bases from J, the gap between germline ends came to 9 bases. The CDR3 length is 14 residues. The CDR3 spells CASSLTGQTDTQYF. CDR3 DNA: TGTGCCAGCAGTTTAACAGGACAGACAGATACGCAGTATTTT.

This clonotype was recorded at least ten times. The V gene is TRBV11-2, the J gene TRBJ1-2; TRBD1 agrees at 7 bases. V lost 4 bases and J lost 8; bases outside the gene matches: 4. Looked up from germline, CDR1 is SGHAT and CDR2 is FQNNGV. CDR3 length equals 12 residues. The CDR3 loop is CASSSQGVGYTF. The CDR3 coding sequence is TGTGCCAGCAGCTCCCAGGGGGTGGGCTACACCTTC.

This clonotype has more than one count but fewer than ten. The rearrangement links TRBV20-1 to TRBJ2-5; D is ambiguous. Trimming took 3 bases from V and 3 from J, leaving 8 bases between them. Germline V gives CDR1 DFQATT, CDR2 SNEGSKA (reference sequence). The CDR3 is 12 amino acids. The DNA for the CDR3 is TGCAGTGCTAGTCCGGAAAAAGAGACCCAGTACTTC. Amino acid sequence: CSASPEKETQYF.

This clonotype appeared many times. The chain links TRBV15 to TRBJ2-7; 7 bases line up with TRBD2. The CDR3 sequence is 15 residues long. Trimming cost V 2 bases and J 2 bases; bases outside gene matches: 6. The germline V gene encodes CDR1 LNHNV and CDR2 YYDKDF (reference sequence). The DNA of the CDR3 is TGTGCCACCAGCAGAAGCACCAGCGGGGCCTACGAGCAGTACTTC. This gives the protein CATSRSTSGAYEQYF.

The chain joins TRBV20-1 to TRBJ1-5; TRBD1 matches at 8 bases. The CDR3 length is 17 residues. The germline gives CDR1 DFQATT, CDR2 SNEGSKA (reference sequence). The trim removed 4 bases at V and 5 bases at J, leaving 16 bases unmatched. CDR3 DNA: TGCAGTGCTACCGGGGTTATGACAGGGGTCTATGATCAGCCCCAGCATTTT. It encodes CSATGVMTGVYDQPQHF.

On this clonotype: This likely came from a read error, as a far larger clone is one base away. This chain connects TRBV12-3 or TRBV12-4 to TRBJ2-2; 15 nucleotides align to TRBD2. This CDR3 spans 20 amino acids. The CDR3 DNA is TGTGCCAGCAGTGACGTAGGTGGGACTAGCGGGAGGAGTTACACCGGGGAGCCGTTTTTT. This encodes CASSDVGGTSGRSYTGEPFF.